These T cell receptor beta chains were read from a single sample in a study of T cell repertoires in cytomegalovirus infection. These TCRs' antigens remain unknown. In TCRdb, the reads were re-called with MiXCR into one record per CDR3 protein. The repertoire includes about 500,000 distinct CDR3 sequences, around 30% of them detected once, and around a sixth sits in the top ten. The sample here was cultured PBMCs, taken from culture after CMV antigen stimulation. The receptor source for this set is a human donor in good health (CMV status not recorded). Some clones in this sample may be carry-over from other donors' samples. Both conserved end residues are part of each CDR3. D genes are given only for firm matches. Expanded clones get a size class; other rows say once, few or many, or leave the size out.

v_call,j_call,d_call,clone_size,cdr3_nt,cdr3_aa
TRBV7-2,TRBJ2-5,-,few,TGTGCCAGCAGCTTAGTAGGGGGACCGCTTCAAGAGACCCAGTACTTC,CASSLVGGPLQETQYF
TRBV11-2,TRBJ2-1,-,many,TGTGCCAGCAGCTTAGAGCCGCGGGGAGGCTACAATGAGCAGTTCTTC,CASSLEPRGGYNEQFF
TRBV12-3/TRBV12-4,TRBJ2-3,-,few,TGTGCCAGCAAGCCGGGGCTTAGCACAGATACGCAGTATTTT,CASKPGLSTDTQYF
TRBV6-1,TRBJ2-1,TRBD2,few,TGTGCCAGCAGTGGAGGGCTAGCGGGGAACAATGAGCAGTTCTTC,CASSGGLAGNNEQFF
TRBV20-1,TRBJ2-1,-,-,TGCACCTTATCTGCGCACAGCTCCTACAATGAGCAGTTCTTC,CTLSAHSSYNEQFF
TRBV11-2,TRBJ2-4,-,few,TGTGCCAGCAGCTTAGGTGGCAGTCTAGCCAAAAACATTCAGTACTTC,CASSLGGSLAKNIQYF
TRBV7-3,TRBJ2-3,-,few,TGTGCCAGCAGCACCCGCCGGGGGGCGGGGAACACAGATACGCAGTATTTT,CASSTRRGAGNTDTQYF
TRBV7-2,TRBJ2-7,-,few,TGTGCCAGCAGTCCGAAGTCCGGGACGCAAGCCTACGAGCAGTACTTC,CASSPKSGTQAYEQYF
TRBV4-2,TRBJ2-7,-,-,TGTGCCAGCAGCCAAGGGGCCGGGAGCTCCTACGAGCAGTACTTC,CASSQGAGSSYEQYF
TRBV7-2,TRBJ2-5,-,-,TGTGCCAGCTGTTTGGAAGGGATCCAAGAGACCCAGTACTTC,CASCLEGIQETQYF
TRBV20-1,TRBJ2-5,-,-,TGCAGTGCTAGATTCGTTCAAGAGACCCAGTACTTC,CSARFVQETQYF
TRBV7-2,TRBJ1-1,-,few,TGTGCCAGCAGCTTAGCGCAATGGTCAGGGATGAACACTGAAGCTTTCTTT,CASSLAQWSGMNTEAFF
TRBV5-1,TRBJ2-6,-,few,TGCGCCAGCAGCTTGGGAGACTCTGGGGCCAACGTCCTGACTTTC,CASSLGDSGANVLTF
TRBV5-1,TRBJ2-7,-,-,TGCGCCAGCAGACAGTTCTCAAGGCCCGATGCCTACGAGCAGTACTTC,CASRQFSRPDAYEQYF
TRBV7-2,TRBJ2-5,-,few,TGTGCCAGCAGGCTGACGGAAGACCAAGAGACCCAGTACTTC,CASRLTEDQETQYF
TRBV5-1,TRBJ2-5,-,few,TGCGCCAGCAGCTTGGGCGCTAGCGAACAAGAGACCCAGTACTTC,CASSLGASEQETQYF
TRBV19,TRBJ1-1,-,few,TGTGCCAGTATCTACGGACCGGCGAACACTGAAGCTTTCTTT,CASIYGPANTEAFF
TRBV29-1,TRBJ1-1,-,few,TGCAGCGTTGAGGTGAACACTGAAGCTTTCTTT,CSVEVNTEAFF
TRBV24-1,TRBJ2-2,TRBD1,-,TGTGCCACCAGTGATTTACCAGGGGGAACCGGGGAGCTGTTTTTT,CATSDLPGGTGELFF
TRBV7-9,TRBJ2-1,-,-,TGTGCCAGCAGCTCAGGAGGGATTGAGCAGTTCTTC,CASSSGGIEQFF
TRBV7-8,TRBJ2-1,-,-,TGTGCCAGCAGCCCTTCGCGTCGGCCCTACAATGAGCAGTTCTTC,CASSPSRRPYNEQFF
TRBV4-2,TRBJ2-7,-,few,TGTGCCAGCAGCCAAGATAGGGGGGTTAACTACGAGCAGTACTTC,CASSQDRGVNYEQYF
TRBV29-1,TRBJ2-1,TRBD2,-,TGCAGCGTCACGGGACTAGCGGCCGGGCAGTTCTTC,CSVTGLAAGQFF
TRBV7-2,TRBJ2-3,-,-,TGTGCCAGCAGCGGACGGGACTGGCAGTATTTT,CASSGRDWQYF
TRBV5-4,TRBJ2-3,TRBD2,few,TGTGCCAGCAGCTTGAGCGGGAGGAACACAGATACGCAGTATTTT,CASSLSGRNTDTQYF
TRBV12-3/TRBV12-4,TRBJ1-2,-,many,TGTGCCAGCAGCCTAGAGTATGGCTACACCTTC,CASSLEYGYTF
TRBV6-2/TRBV6-3,TRBJ2-5,-,few,TGTGCCAGCAGTTACTCCCACAGTTTCCAAGAGACCCAGTACTTC,CASSYSHSFQETQYF
TRBV7-2,TRBJ1-1,-,many,TGTGCCAGCAGCTTGAACTGGCTGAACACTGAAGCTTTCTTT,CASSLNWLNTEAFF
TRBV7-9,TRBJ2-2,-,few,TGTGCCAGCAACCGACAGAGCCTACTGAACACCGGGGAGCTGTTTTTT,CASNRQSLLNTGELFF
TRBV7-8,TRBJ1-5,-,-,TGTGCCAGCAGCTTACTCAGAGATCAGCCCCAGCATTTT,CASSLLRDQPQHF
TRBV5-1,TRBJ2-7,TRBD1,-,TGCGCCAGCAGCACCAACGACAGGGCCATTTCCTACGAGCAGTACTTC,CASSTNDRAISYEQYF
TRBV19,TRBJ2-1,TRBD2,-,TGTGCCAGTAGTCCAAAGCGGGAGGACCCGCAGTTCTTC,CASSPKREDPQFF
TRBV7-2,TRBJ1-4,TRBD1,many,TGTGCCAGCAGCTTGACAGGGACAACAACTAATGAAAAACTGTTTTTT,CASSLTGTTTNEKLFF
TRBV6-2/TRBV6-3,TRBJ2-1,TRBD1,-,TGTGCCAGCAGTACAGGGGGTCCCAATGAGCAGTTCTTC,CASSTGGPNEQFF
TRBV7-2,TRBJ2-1,TRBD2,few,TGTGCCAGCAGCCGAGGGGCGGGAGCGGCCTACAATGAGCAGTTCTTC,CASSRGAGAAYNEQFF
TRBV19,TRBJ2-6,-,-,TGTGCCAGCCAGGGGGGGGGGTTTGGGGCCAACGTCCTGACTTTC,CASQGGGFGANVLTF
TRBV29-1,TRBJ2-3,TRBD2,many,TGCAGCGTCTCCCGATTAGCGGGAACGTTCACGCAGTATTTT,CSVSRLAGTFTQYF